A selection of T cell receptor beta chains follows, all from one sample in a study of blood T cell repertoires in COVID-19. Libraries were prepared by immunoSEQ multiplex PCR; TCRdb keeps only in-frame clonotypes and omits some of them. Of some 150,000 clones detected, 70% to 90% appear once; the ten largest clones hold around 13%. The sequencing sample was made of peripheral blood. The receptor set was obtained from a man in his 60s with active or convalescent COVID-19. Each CDR3 is given with its conserved first and last residue. The D gene is left open where the match is weak. Expanded clones get a size class; other rows say once, few or many, or leave the size out.

J gene	D gene	clone size	V gene	CDR3 DNA	CDR3 protein
TRBJ1-2	TRBD1	few	TRBV2	TGTGCCAGCAGTTTACAGGGGAATAACTATGGCTACACCTTC	CASSLQGNNYGYTF
TRBJ2-1	NA	NA	TRBV2	TGTGCCAGCTTACAGGCTGGCGATGAGCAGTTCTTC	CASLQAGDEQFF
TRBJ1-1	NA	NA	TRBV11-2	TGTGCCAGCGGAGGGGTCGGACGTCAAGCTTTCTTT	CASGGVGRQAFF
TRBJ2-3	NA	NA	TRBV28	TGTGCCAGCAGTTTAAGCGGCGGCCCTTCGCTTATAGATACGCAGTATTTT	CASSLSGGPSLIDTQYF
TRBJ2-2	TRBD1	NA	TRBV28	TGTGCCAGCACCCGACAGGGGGATACCGGGGAGCTGTTTTTT	CASTRQGDTGELFF
TRBJ1-1	NA	NA	TRBV5-6	TGTGCCAGCAGCTTCCGTTACAGGGATGCTTTCTTT	CASSFRYRDAFF
TRBJ2-5	TRBD2	NA	TRBV19	TGTGCCAGTAGTTTGTGGGGAGGGGAGACCCAGTACTTC	CASSLWGGETQYF
TRBJ2-3	TRBD2	NA	TRBV10-1	TGCGCCAGCAGTGGGGGGAGAGGCGGGAGTTTCACAGATACGCAGTATTTT	CASSGGRGGSFTDTQYF
TRBJ2-1	TRBD2	NA	TRBV28	TGTGCCAGCACCCCGGGACTAGAGCCCTCCAATGAGCAGTTCTTC	CASTPGLEPSNEQFF
TRBJ2-7	TRBD1	NA	TRBV10-1	TGCGCCATTCCCTCAAAAAAACCGGGACAGGGGGCCTACGAGCAGTACTTC	CAIPSKKPGQGAYEQYF
TRBJ2-5	TRBD2	NA	TRBV5-1	TGCGCCAGCAGCTTGGCTAGCGGGAGAGAGACCCAGTACTTC	CASSLASGRETQYF
TRBJ2-3	TRBD2	NA	TRBV10-1	TGCGCCAGCAGTGAGTCTTTGAGCGGGAGGACGCTTCGCACAGATACGCAGTATTTT	CASSESLSGRTLRTDTQYF
TRBJ2-3	TRBD1	NA	TRBV12-5	TGTGCTAGTAGGGGGCTCGGAAGCACAGATACGCAGTATTTT	CASRGLGSTDTQYF
TRBJ1-3	TRBD1	few	TRBV28	TGTGCCAGCAGTTTTGGCCAACAGGGGGCTGGAAACACCATATATTTT	CASSFGQQGAGNTIYF
TRBJ1-5	TRBD1	NA	TRBV6-5	TGTGCCAGCAGTTACGGACAGGGTAGTCAGCCCCAGCATTTT	CASSYGQGSQPQHF
TRBJ2-3	NA	NA	TRBV2	TGTGCCAGCAGTTTGGAGGATACGCAGTATTTT	CASSLEDTQYF
TRBJ1-1	NA	NA	TRBV19	TGTGCCAGTAGATGGCAGGCCAACACTGAAGCTTTCTTT	CASRWQANTEAFF
TRBJ1-5	TRBD1	once	TRBV18	TGTGCCAGCTCAGCACAGGGGGCCGGAGGCAATCAGCCTCAGCATTTT	CASSAQGAGGNQPQHF
TRBJ2-5	TRBD1	NA	TRBV7-9	TGTGCCAGCAGCTTAGGGGACAGGGGGCATCAAGAGACCCAGTACTTC	CASSLGDRGHQETQYF
TRBJ2-7	TRBD2	NA	TRBV18	TGTGCCAGCTCACCGGGGAGCGGGGGGAACGAGCAGTACTTC	CASSPGSGGNEQYF
TRBJ1-6	TRBD1	NA	TRBV7-2	TGTGCCAGCAGTTTTCGACAGGGGAATTCACCCCTCCACTTT	CASSFRQGNSPLHF
TRBJ2-5	TRBD1	NA	TRBV5-4	TGTGCCAGCAGGGGGACAGGGAAAGAGACCCAGTACTTC	CASRGTGKETQYF
TRBJ2-2	NA	NA	TRBV9	TGTGCCAGCAGCGTAAGGGGAACCGGGGAGCTGTTTTTT	CASSVRGTGELFF
TRBJ1-5	NA	once	TRBV12-3/TRBV12-4	TGTGCCAGCAGCGCCCCGGGTCAGCCCCAGCATTTT	CASSAPGQPQHF
TRBJ1-2	TRBD1	once	TRBV27	TGTGCCAGCAGTCCGAGAGACAGGGGGCTTGACTACACCTTC	CASSPRDRGLDYTF
TRBJ2-3	NA	NA	TRBV10-1	TGCGCCAGCAGTGATTGTAGGGACAACACAGATACGCAGTATTTT	CASSDCRDNTDTQYF
TRBJ2-1	NA	once	TRBV7-2	TGTGCCAGCAGCGCATCCCGAGGCTCCTACAATGAGCAGTTCTTC	CASSASRGSYNEQFF
TRBJ1-5	NA	NA	TRBV28	TGTGCCAGCAGTTTACCGACAGCCCGATATAGCAATCAGCCCCAGCATTTT	CASSLPTARYSNQPQHF
TRBJ2-7	TRBD2	NA	TRBV7-2	TGTGCCAGCAGCTTAGGGGGCGGGAGGAACTACGAGCAGTACTTC	CASSLGGGRNYEQYF
TRBJ2-2	NA	NA	TRBV6-4	TGTGCCAGCACCCTTGGGACACGATCGAACACCGGGGAGCTGTTTTTT	CASTLGTRSNTGELFF
TRBJ2-7	NA	NA	TRBV19	TGTGCCAGTAGTAGGGGGGAAACCCACTACGAGCAGTACTTC	CASSRGETHYEQYF
TRBJ2-2	NA	NA	TRBV7-8	TGTGCCAGCAGCAGTCGACAGGGAGGTGGCACCGGGGAGCTGTTTTTT	CASSSRQGGGTGELFF
TRBJ1-1	NA	NA	TRBV11-3	TGTGCCAGCAGCCTCTATGGGCAGCACACTGAAGCTTTCTTT	CASSLYGQHTEAFF
TRBJ2-7	NA	NA	TRBV4-3	TGCGCCAGCAGCCAAGATATCTCCTACGAGCAGTACTTC	CASSQDISYEQYF
TRBJ2-1	NA	NA	TRBV7-8	TGTGCCAGCAGCTTCCCTCGTAGCGGTAGCTCCTACAATGAGCAGTTCTTC	CASSFPRSGSSYNEQFF
TRBJ2-3	NA	NA	TRBV6-4	TGTGCCAGCTTCCGCGGCCGTAACACAGATACGCAGTATTTT	CASFRGRNTDTQYF
TRBJ1-6	TRBD1	NA	TRBV6-1	TGTGCCAGCAGTGAGTCCCGGGACAGATTTTCACCCCTCCACTTT	CASSESRDRFSPLHF